The present T cell receptor (beta chain) was sequenced within a study of tumour-infiltrating T cells in Burkitt lymphoma. Study as a whole: Survival, overall and progression-free, tracked with productive clonality.

With 4 bases clipped from V and 4 bases from J, the junction kept 7 bases outside the gene matches. The CDR3 is 13 amino acids. The V gene's germline CDR1 is SQVTM and CDR2 ANQGSEA. The data were produced by immunoSEQ multiplex PCR, yet TCRdb's version contains in-frame clones alone and is incomplete. The sample includes approximately 1,600 clones, about 15% seen only once; the top ten take 8% to 9%. This receptor was identified in a human donor with diffuse large B-cell lymphoma. V usage is TRBV29-1 and J usage is TRBJ2-7, with TRBD1 matching over 7 bases. The sequenced sample was tumor tissue. The CDR3 spells CSVGSGQRYEQYF. The CDR3 region has the DNA TGCAGCGTTGGCTCGGGACAGAGATACGAGCAGTACTTC.